Listed here are 19 T cell receptor beta chains from one sample, sequenced in a study of T cell clonality in common variable immunodeficiency. Findings and caveats of the study: In common variable immunodeficiency, TCR beta chains reportedly carried fewer deletions and N-nucleotide insertions.

Their specific antigens are unknown. Sequencing used immunoSEQ multiplex PCR; TCRdb keeps in-frame clones, though not all of them. Recorded here are over 30,000 clones, none singletons. The sequencing sample was made of peripheral blood mononuclear cells. All receptors derive from a human donor with common variable immunodeficiency.

This clone has ten or more counts. Incomplete CDR3 DNA: TGTGCCAGCGCGCGGGAGATCGGCGGGAATGAG. Its protein product is CASAREIGGNE. From start to end, the CDR3 is CASAREIGGNEQFF. V and J are TRBV2 and TRBJ2-1; 7 nucleotides align to TRBD2. The missing CDR3 end, 3 residues past where the read stops, is filled in from the germline J gene. Germline assignment: CDR1 SNHLY and CDR2 FYNNEI. V shed 8 bases and J 7 bases; nucleotides not matched to a gene: 11. The CDR3 totals 14 residues.

At least ten counts were recorded for this clone. The read ends 3 residues early relative to the CDR3; the germline J gene fills the gap. The chain uses TRBV7-9 and TRBJ1-1; D not resolved. V lost 5 bases to trimming and J lost 6 bases, with 10 bases between them. CDR3 length: 12 amino acids. Germline CDR1 SEHNR, CDR2 FQNEAQ (reference sequence). CDR3 DNA (partial): TGTGCCAGCAGCCAGTCTGTGCCTGAA. Translating gives CASSQSVPE. The whole CDR3 protein reads CASSQSVPEAFF.

This clone has ten or more counts. The missing CDR3 end, 3 residues past where the read stops, is filled in from the germline J gene. The genes are TRBV2 and TRBJ1-5, with TRBD1 identical over 9 bases. CDR1 is SNHLY and CDR2 is FYNNEI in the germline V gene. The CDR3 length is 16 residues. V was clipped by 6 bases and J by 0 bases; unmatched bases: 6. The covered CDR3 bases are TGTGCCAGCAGCGAACAGGGGGCGAGTAGCAATCAGCCC. Protein sequence: CASSEQGASSNQP. The whole CDR3 region reads CASSEQGASSNQPQHF.

On this clone itself: Sequencing ends 3 residues short of the CDR3 end; the germline J gene provides the rest. The chain is built from TRBV6-2 or TRBV6-3 and TRBJ2-5; 13 nucleotides align to TRBD2. CDR1 MNHEY and CDR2 SVGEGT come from the germline V gene. The CDR3 runs to 15 residues. V gave up 6 bases and J gave up 5 bases; unmatched junction bases: 6. The CDR3 loop reads CASSPGLAGVETQYF. The CDR3 DNA, read in part, is TGTGCCAGCAGCCCCGGACTAGCGGGAGTTGAGACC.

This clone was detected ten times or more. The missing CDR3 end, 3 residues past where the read stops, is filled in from the germline J gene. This chain joins TRBV5-5 and TRBJ2-5, with D possibly matching TRBD1 (5 bases). Trimming stripped 4 bases from V and 1 base from J, with 11 bases between. CDR3 length: 14 amino acids. The germline V gene encodes CDR1 SGHKS and CDR2 YYEKEE (reference sequence). CDR3 in amino acids: CASSHRQTQETQYF. The sequenced part of the CDR3 DNA is TGTGCCAGCAGCCACCGACAGACCCAAGAGACC.

This clone showed up just a few times. Read coverage stops 3 residues before the CDR3 terminus; the germline J gene supplies the remainder. The chain couples TRBV6-2 or TRBV6-3 to TRBJ1-1; 11 bases align to TRBD1. CDR1 is MNHEY and CDR2 is SVGEGT in the germline V gene. This CDR3 contains 15 residues. The ends lost 6 bases at V and 4 bases at J; junction bases unmatched: 7. This chain's CDR3 is CASSRGQGAITEAFF. Partial CDR3 DNA: TGTGCCAGCAGCCGCGGACAGGGGGCGATCACTGAA.

To note about this clone: The DNA ends 3 residues before the CDR3 does, and the rest of the CDR3 is filled in from the germline J gene. The chain employs TRBV7-9 and TRBJ2-5; a possible D gene is TRBD1 (6 bases). Deletions cut 5 bases from V and 3 bases from J, with 16 bases between. Germline V gene lookup returns CDR1 SEHNR and CDR2 FQNEAQ (reference sequence). This CDR3 spans 15 amino acids. The sequenced CDR3 bases are TGTGCCAGCAGCCCTACTGCAGGGGTGGAAGAGACC. It translates to CASSPTAGVEET. The full CDR3 is CASSPTAGVEETQYF.

This clone was seen only a few times. Read data end 3 residues before the CDR3 end; the end is taken from the germline J gene. J is TRBJ2-3 and V is TRBV7-6, with 12 nucleotides matching TRBD2. This CDR3 is built from 16 residues. V trimming: 1 base; J trimming: 4 bases; junction bases outside the gene matches: 3. CDR1 and CDR2 (germline): SGHVS, FNYEAQ. The covered CDR3 bases are TGTGCCAGCAGCTTAGAGCTAGCGGGAGGGCCAGATACG. The encoded protein is CASSLELAGGPDT. The entire CDR3 protein reads CASSLELAGGPDTQYF.

Many counts were recorded for this clone. The read is 3 residues too short to cover the CDR3 end, so that end is filled in from the germline J gene. The V and J genes are TRBV10-3 and TRBJ1-1, with 8 bases aligning to TRBD1. This CDR3 is 16 amino acids long. Looked up from germline, CDR1 is ENHRY and CDR2 is SYGVKD. V trimming: 5 bases; J trimming: 1 base; junction bases outside the gene matches: 9. CDR3 bases read: TGTGCCATCAGTCGGACAGGGAGAGGTGGGAACACTGAA. This encodes CAISRTGRGGNTE. The entire CDR3 protein reads CAISRTGRGGNTEAFF.

With regard to this clone: The read stops 3 residues short of the end of the CDR3; the missing end is completed from the germline J gene. V gene TRBV18 combines with J gene TRBJ2-5; 7 nucleotides agree with TRBD1. The trim removed 8 bases at V and 5 bases at J, leaving 11 bases unmatched. This CDR3 has 14 residues. Germline V gene lookup returns CDR1 KGHSH and CDR2 LQKENI. The CDR3 bases that were read are TGTGCCAGCGCCGGGACAGCCCCCGCGGAGACC. The encoded protein is CASAGTAPAET. The entire CDR3 protein reads CASAGTAPAETQYF.

This clone was picked up a small number of times. The CDR3 extends 3 residues past the end of the read, so its final part is completed from the germline J gene. The chain employs TRBV19 and TRBJ2-1, with 12 positions matching TRBD1. Germline V gives CDR1 LNHDA, CDR2 SQIVND (reference sequence). This CDR3 is built from 15 residues. V dropped 4 bases and J dropped 7; count of bases not matched to a gene: 5. The CDR3 sequence: CASSNRDRGLNEQFF. The sequenced part of the CDR3 DNA is TGTGCCAGTAGTAACCGGGACAGGGGGCTTAATGAG.

This clone was recorded a few times. The read terminates 3 residues before the CDR3 end, so the remaining end is supplied by the germline J gene. The chain is built from TRBV19 and TRBJ1-5, with 7 bases aligning to TRBD1. Losses at the gene ends were 5 bases for V and 0 bases for J; bases not matched to a gene: 7. In germline, CDR1 is LNHDA, CDR2 SQIVND (reference sequence). The CDR3 consists of 16 residues. CDR3 region: CASSAGTAYSNQPQHF. CDR3 DNA (partial): TGTGCCAGTAGTGCGGGGACAGCTTATAGCAATCAGCCC.

This clone was found a few times. The CDR3 extends 3 residues past the end of the read, so its final part is completed from the germline J gene. This rearrangement joins TRBV19 to TRBJ1-1; no clear D. CDR3 length: 17 amino acids. Germline V lookup: CDR1 LNHDA, CDR2 SQIVND (reference sequence). V lost 5 bases, J lost 1 base, and 20 bases lay in between. Partial CDR3 DNA: TGTGCCAGTAGTCAAGGCCGTATCGGGGTTTCGAACACTGAA. It encodes CASSQGRIGVSNTE. The full CDR3 sequence reads CASSQGRIGVSNTEAFF.

This clone was picked up many times. The CDR3 end lies 3 residues beyond the end of the read and is filled in from the germline J gene. The chain carries TRBV29-1 and TRBJ2-2; D ambiguous. The CDR3 is made up of 13 amino acids. Per germline, CDR1 SQVTM and CDR2 ANQGSEA. The V end lost 5 bases, the J end lost 0 bases, and 7 bases lay between the germline ends. The CDR3: CSVYRPNTGELFF. The DNA read from the CDR3 is TGCAGCGTTTACAGACCGAACACCGGGGAG.

This clone showed up many times. The read stops 3 residues short of the end of the CDR3; the missing end is completed from the germline J gene. This chain joins TRBV4-1 and TRBJ1-1; possible D gene TRBD1, 5 bases. The V gene's germline CDR1 is MGHRA and CDR2 YSYEKL. The CDR3 extends over 15 amino acids. Trimming pared 1 base from V and 5 bases from J, leaving 14 bases between. The CDR3 sequence: CASSQAVGAGTEAFF. CDR3 DNA, as far as it was read: TGCGCCAGCAGCCAAGCAGTAGGGGCCGGGACTGAA.

Concerning this clone itself: The CDR3 extends 3 residues past the end of the read, so its final part is completed from the germline J gene. V and J are TRBV2 and TRBJ2-1, with 11 bases that match TRBD2. The CDR3 is 17 amino acids. Germline V lookup: CDR1 SNHLY, CDR2 FYNNEI. Trimming at V came to 3 bases and at J to 9 bases, leaving 13 bases not matched to a gene. The CDR3 here is CASSDYSGSGRVGEQFF. CDR3 bases read: TGTGCCAGCAGTGATTATTCGGGTAGCGGGAGGGTAGGTGAG.

In regard to this clone: The read gets to within 3 residues of the CDR3 end, and the germline J gene fills in the rest. The chain has TRBV30 and TRBJ2-2; D remains unclear. Trimming took off 7 bases at V and 6 bases at J, with 18 bases between the two ends. CDR1 and CDR2 from the germline V gene are GTSNPN and SVGIG (reference sequence). This CDR3 has 14 amino acids. The CDR3 DNA, read in part, is TGTGCCTCTCAAAGAGGTTCCCTCGCCGGGGAG. This codes for CASQRGSLAGE. In full, the CDR3 is CASQRGSLAGELFF.

This clone was observed many times. The CDR3 end is not reached by the read, which stops 3 residues before it; the germline J gene fills it in. The rearrangement joins TRBV20-1 to TRBJ2-3, with 14 bases identical to TRBD2. CDR1 is DFQATT and CDR2 is SNEGSKA in the germline V gene (reference sequence). The CDR3 is 14 residues long. Losses at the gene ends were 7 bases for V and 4 bases for J; bases not matched to a gene: 4. The part of the CDR3 DNA that was read is TGCAGTGGAGGGACTAGCGGGAGCGCAGATACG. Its translation is CSGGTSGSADT. In full, the CDR3 reads CSGGTSGSADTQYF.

Points on this clone: From the germline J gene comes the end of the CDR3, since the read stops 3 residues before it. The chain carries TRBV19 and TRBJ1-2, with TRBD1 as a possible D gene (5 bases). The germline gives CDR1 LNHDA, CDR2 SQIVND (reference sequence). The CDR3 extends over 13 amino acids. Trimming took off 6 bases at V and 4 bases at J, with 12 bases between the two ends. The sequenced part of the CDR3 DNA is TGTGCCAGTAGCCCATGGGGCCTCTATGGC. Its protein is CASSPWGLYG. The CDR3 in its entirety is CASSPWGLYGYTF.